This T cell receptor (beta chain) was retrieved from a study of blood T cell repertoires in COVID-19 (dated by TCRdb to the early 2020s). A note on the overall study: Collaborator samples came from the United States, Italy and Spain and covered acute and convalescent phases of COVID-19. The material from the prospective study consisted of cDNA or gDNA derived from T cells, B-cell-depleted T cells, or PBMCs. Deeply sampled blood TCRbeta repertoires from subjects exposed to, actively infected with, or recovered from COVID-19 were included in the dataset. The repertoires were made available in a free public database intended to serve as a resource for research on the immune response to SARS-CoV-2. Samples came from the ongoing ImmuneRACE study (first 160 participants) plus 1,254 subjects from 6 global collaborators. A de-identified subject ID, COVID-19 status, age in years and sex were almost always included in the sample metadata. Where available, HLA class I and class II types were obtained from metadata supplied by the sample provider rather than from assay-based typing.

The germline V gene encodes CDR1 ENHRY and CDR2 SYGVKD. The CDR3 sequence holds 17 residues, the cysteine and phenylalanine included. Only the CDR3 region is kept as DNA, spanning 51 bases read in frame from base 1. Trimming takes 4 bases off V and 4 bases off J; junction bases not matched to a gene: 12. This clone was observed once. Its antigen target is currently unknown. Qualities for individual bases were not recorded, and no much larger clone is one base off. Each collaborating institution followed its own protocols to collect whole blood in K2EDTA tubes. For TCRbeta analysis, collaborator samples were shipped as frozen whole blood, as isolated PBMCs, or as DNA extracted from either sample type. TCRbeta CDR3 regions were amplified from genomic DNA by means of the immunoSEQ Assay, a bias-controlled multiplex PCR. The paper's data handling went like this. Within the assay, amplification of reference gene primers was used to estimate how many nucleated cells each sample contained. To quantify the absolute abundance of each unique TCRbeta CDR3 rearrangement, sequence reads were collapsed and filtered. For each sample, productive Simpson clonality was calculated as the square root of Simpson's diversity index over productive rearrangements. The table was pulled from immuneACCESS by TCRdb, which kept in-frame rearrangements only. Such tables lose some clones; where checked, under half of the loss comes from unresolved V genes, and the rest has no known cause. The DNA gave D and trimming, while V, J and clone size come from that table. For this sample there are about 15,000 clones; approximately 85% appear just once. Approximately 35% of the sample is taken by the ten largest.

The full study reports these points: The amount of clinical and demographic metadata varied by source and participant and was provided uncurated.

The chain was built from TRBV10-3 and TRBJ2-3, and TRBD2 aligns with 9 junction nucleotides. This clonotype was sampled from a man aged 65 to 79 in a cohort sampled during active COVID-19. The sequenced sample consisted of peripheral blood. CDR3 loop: CAISGTSATLWADTQYF. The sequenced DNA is TGTGCCATCAGTGGGACTAGCGCTACCCTATGGGCAGATACGCAGTATTTT.